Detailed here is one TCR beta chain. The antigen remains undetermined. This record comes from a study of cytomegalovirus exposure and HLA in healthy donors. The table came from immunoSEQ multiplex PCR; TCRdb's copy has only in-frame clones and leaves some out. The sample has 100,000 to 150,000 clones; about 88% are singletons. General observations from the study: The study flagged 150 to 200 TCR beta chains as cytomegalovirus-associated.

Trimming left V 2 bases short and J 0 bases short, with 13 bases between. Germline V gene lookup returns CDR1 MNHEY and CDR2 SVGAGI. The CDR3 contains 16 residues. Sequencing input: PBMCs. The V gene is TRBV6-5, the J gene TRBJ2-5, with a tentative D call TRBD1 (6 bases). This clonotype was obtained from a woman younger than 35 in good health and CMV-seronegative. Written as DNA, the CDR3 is TGTGCCAGCAGTTACATGGCAGGGGAGTACCAAGAGACCCAGTACTTC. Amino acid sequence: CASSYMAGEYQETQYF.